These T cell receptor beta chains were read from a single sample in a study of T cells of healthy individuals. TCRdb re-called the 5' RACE reads with MiXCR, one entry per CDR3 protein. Of about 100,000 distinct CDR3 sequences detected, about 16% appear once; the ten largest clones hold approximately 5.7%. All receptors derive from a human donor in good health. Each CDR3 is given with its conserved first and last residue. A D gene is named only where the DNA matches it firmly. The size field is filled for only some rows; it gives once, few, many or a size class.

D gene: .
J gene: TRBJ2-2
CDR3 length: 16
clone size: few
V gene: TRBV6-5
CDR3 DNA: TGTGCCAGCAGTTACTCGTTCACAGGACAAACCGGGGAGCTGTTTTTT
CDR3 protein: CASSYSFTGQTGELFF

D gene: .
J gene: TRBJ2-1
CDR3 length: 11
clone size: few
V gene: TRBV12-5
CDR3 DNA: TGTGCTAGCAGGGGATTCAATGAGCAGTTCTTC
CDR3 protein: CASRGFNEQFF

D gene: TRBD1
J gene: TRBJ2-3
CDR3 length: 14
clone size: few
V gene: TRBV2
CDR3 DNA: TGTGCCAGCAGCCCGGGACAGGGGACAGATACGCAGTATTTT
CDR3 protein: CASSPGQGTDTQYF

D gene: .
J gene: TRBJ1-4
CDR3 length: 15
clone size: many
V gene: TRBV9
CDR3 DNA: TGTGCCAGCAGCGTAGCTACAGGGTTAGACGAAAAACTGTTTTTT
CDR3 protein: CASSVATGLDEKLFF

D gene: .
J gene: TRBJ2-3
CDR3 length: 16
clone size: many
V gene: TRBV20-1
CDR3 DNA: TGCAGTGCTAATCACCCGGGGGCGGCTCAGTTAGATACGCAGTATTTT
CDR3 protein: CSANHPGAAQLDTQYF

D gene: .
J gene: TRBJ2-3
CDR3 length: 14
clone size: many
V gene: TRBV7-3
CDR3 DNA: TGTGCCAGCAGCCAAGACCCTAGCCTAGATACGCAGTATTTT
CDR3 protein: CASSQDPSLDTQYF

D gene: .
J gene: TRBJ2-5
CDR3 length: 12
clone size: few
V gene: TRBV30
CDR3 DNA: TGTGCCTGGAGTTCCGGAGAAGAGACCCAGTACTTC
CDR3 protein: CAWSSGEETQYF

D gene: .
J gene: TRBJ2-3
CDR3 length: 14
clone size: many
V gene: TRBV29-1
CDR3 DNA: TGCAGCGTTGATTTGCAGGGGGGGACAGATACGCAGTATTTT
CDR3 protein: CSVDLQGGTDTQYF

D gene: .
J gene: TRBJ2-7
CDR3 length: 13
clone size: many
V gene: TRBV25-1
CDR3 DNA: TGTGCCAGCAGACAGGTTAGCTCCTACGAGCAGTACTTC
CDR3 protein: CASRQVSSYEQYF

D gene: .
J gene: TRBJ1-1
CDR3 length: 15
clone size: few
V gene: TRBV3-1
CDR3 DNA: TGTGCCAGCAGCCCACCTATTGGGGGCAACACTGAAGCTTTCTTT
CDR3 protein: CASSPPIGGNTEAFF

D gene: .
J gene: TRBJ2-7
CDR3 length: 15
clone size: many
V gene: TRBV7-2
CDR3 DNA: TGTGCCAGCAGCTTATGGGGGGAACGTCCCTACGAGCAGTACTTC
CDR3 protein: CASSLWGERPYEQYF

D gene: .
J gene: TRBJ1-3
CDR3 length: 16
clone size: few
V gene: TRBV7-3
CDR3 DNA: TGTGCCAGCAGCTTAAGGGGCACCCAGGCAGGAAACACCATATATTTT
CDR3 protein: CASSLRGTQAGNTIYF

D gene: TRBD2
J gene: TRBJ2-1
CDR3 length: 15
clone size: many
V gene: TRBV28
CDR3 DNA: TGTGCCAGCAGCGTTGGGACTAGCGGGGTCAATGAGCAGTTCTTC
CDR3 protein: CASSVGTSGVNEQFF

D gene: TRBD2
J gene: TRBJ2-1
CDR3 length: 18
clone size: many
V gene: TRBV11-2
CDR3 DNA: TGTGCCAGCAGCAAGACTCCGGGACTAGCGCGCCCCTACAATGAGCAGTTCTTC
CDR3 protein: CASSKTPGLARPYNEQFF

D gene: TRBD2
J gene: TRBJ2-1
CDR3 length: 14
clone size: .
V gene: TRBV7-6
CDR3 DNA: TGTGCCAGCAGCTTGGGGGGGTGGAACAATGAGCAGTTCTTC
CDR3 protein: CASSLGGWNNEQFF

D gene: .
J gene: TRBJ1-2
CDR3 length: 13
clone size: .
V gene: TRBV11-2
CDR3 DNA: TGTGCCAGCAGCTTTACAGGGTTAGATGGCTACACCTTC
CDR3 protein: CASSFTGLDGYTF

D gene: TRBD1
J gene: TRBJ1-5
CDR3 length: 17
clone size: medium-sized
V gene: TRBV6-2/TRBV6-3
CDR3 DNA: TGTGCCAGCCTTCCAATTCGACGGACAGGGGAGAATCAGCCCCAGCATTTT
CDR3 protein: CASLPIRRTGENQPQHF

D gene: .
J gene: TRBJ2-5
CDR3 length: 16
clone size: many
V gene: TRBV28
CDR3 DNA: TGTGCCAGCAGTCTCTTGGCAGGCCTCAAGGGAGAGACCCAGTACTTC
CDR3 protein: CASSLLAGLKGETQYF

D gene: TRBD2
J gene: TRBJ2-1
CDR3 length: 16
clone size: .
V gene: TRBV27
CDR3 DNA: TGTGCCAGCAGCACTAGCGGGAGGAGCTCCTACAATGAGCAGTTCTTC
CDR3 protein: CASSTSGRSSYNEQFF

D gene: TRBD2
J gene: TRBJ2-5
CDR3 length: 13
clone size: .
V gene: TRBV13
CDR3 DNA: TGTGCCAGCAGTCGGGAGGGTCGAGAGACCCAGTACTTC
CDR3 protein: CASSREGRETQYF

D gene: TRBD2
J gene: TRBJ2-1
CDR3 length: 13
clone size: many
V gene: TRBV24-1
CDR3 DNA: TGTGCCACCAGCGAGCGGGGAAACAATGAGCAGTTCTTC
CDR3 protein: CATSERGNNEQFF

D gene: TRBD2
J gene: TRBJ2-1
CDR3 length: 14
clone size: .
V gene: TRBV12-3/TRBV12-4
CDR3 DNA: TGTGCCAGCAGTCCCGGGACTAGGACCTATGAGCAGTTCTTC
CDR3 protein: CASSPGTRTYEQFF

D gene: TRBD2
J gene: TRBJ2-7
CDR3 length: 14
clone size: .
V gene: TRBV20-1
CDR3 DNA: TGCAGTGCTAGGGGACTAGCGGGCGCCTACGAGCAGTACTTC
CDR3 protein: CSARGLAGAYEQYF

D gene: .
J gene: TRBJ2-1
CDR3 length: 12
clone size: .
V gene: TRBV30
CDR3 DNA: TGTGCCTGGAGTCCGGGACCATATGAGCAGTTCTTC
CDR3 protein: CAWSPGPYEQFF

D gene: .
J gene: TRBJ1-5
CDR3 length: 12
clone size: many
V gene: TRBV28
CDR3 DNA: TGTGCCAGCAATGTGGGCCCAGCGCCCCAGCATTTT
CDR3 protein: CASNVGPAPQHF

D gene: .
J gene: TRBJ2-1
CDR3 length: 11
clone size: .
V gene: TRBV28
CDR3 DNA: TGTGCCAGCAGCTACAGGGTTGAGCAGTTCTTC
CDR3 protein: CASSYRVEQFF

D gene: .
J gene: TRBJ2-7
CDR3 length: 15
clone size: many
V gene: TRBV14
CDR3 DNA: TGTGCCAGCAGCCAAAAACAGGGTTACTCCTACGAGCAGTACTTC
CDR3 protein: CASSQKQGYSYEQYF

D gene: .
J gene: TRBJ1-2
CDR3 length: 8
clone size: many
V gene: TRBV20-1
CDR3 DNA: TGCAGTATGGAGGGCTACACCTTC
CDR3 protein: CSMEGYTF

D gene: .
J gene: TRBJ2-3
CDR3 length: 15
clone size: many
V gene: TRBV20-1
CDR3 DNA: TGCAGTGCTAGAGTTTCGGAGAGCGGGACAGATACGCAGTATTTT
CDR3 protein: CSARVSESGTDTQYF

D gene: TRBD1
J gene: TRBJ2-7
CDR3 length: 15
clone size: few
V gene: TRBV15
CDR3 DNA: TGTGCCACCAGCATGGGGACAGGGGGAAGTGGCGAGCAGTACTTC
CDR3 protein: CATSMGTGGSGEQYF

D gene: .
J gene: TRBJ1-5
CDR3 length: 14
clone size: many
V gene: TRBV20-1
CDR3 DNA: TGCAGTGCTAGCGGACAAGGCGGCAATCAGCCCCAGCATTTT
CDR3 protein: CSASGQGGNQPQHF

D gene: .
J gene: TRBJ1-1
CDR3 length: 16
clone size: many
V gene: TRBV6-6
CDR3 DNA: TGTGCCAGCAGTTACTGGCCGCTGGGGATGAACACTGAAGCTTTCTTT
CDR3 protein: CASSYWPLGMNTEAFF

D gene: .
J gene: TRBJ1-1
CDR3 length: 13
clone size: .
V gene: TRBV6-2/TRBV6-3
CDR3 DNA: TGTGCCAGCAGAGACCCCGTGGTCCCTGAAGCTTTCTTT
CDR3 protein: CASRDPVVPEAFF

D gene: .
J gene: TRBJ2-5
CDR3 length: 14
clone size: .
V gene: TRBV12-3/TRBV12-4
CDR3 DNA: TGTGCCAGCAGTTTTCGGACGGGACGGGAGACCCAGTACTTC
CDR3 protein: CASSFRTGRETQYF

D gene: .
J gene: TRBJ2-7
CDR3 length: 16
clone size: few
V gene: TRBV6-2/TRBV6-3
CDR3 DNA: TGTGCCAGCAGTTACTCGAGCGCAGCCCGAATATACGAGCAGTACTTC
CDR3 protein: CASSYSSAARIYEQYF

D gene: .
J gene: TRBJ1-1
CDR3 length: 14
clone size: few
V gene: TRBV5-4
CDR3 DNA: TGTGCCAGCAGCCCTAGACAGAAAGGCACTGAAGCTTTCTTT
CDR3 protein: CASSPRQKGTEAFF

D gene: .
J gene: TRBJ2-1
CDR3 length: 16
clone size: .
V gene: TRBV9
CDR3 DNA: TGTGCCAGCAGCGTAAAAAACAGGGGGAGGGTGAATGAGCAGTTCTTC
CDR3 protein: CASSVKNRGRVNEQFF

D gene: .
J gene: TRBJ2-3
CDR3 length: 13
clone size: many
V gene: TRBV20-1
CDR3 DNA: TGCAGTGCATGGAGGGGGATCACAGATACGCAGTATTTT
CDR3 protein: CSAWRGITDTQYF

D gene: TRBD2
J gene: TRBJ2-1
CDR3 length: 16
clone size: .
V gene: TRBV4-2
CDR3 DNA: TGTGCCAGCAGCCAAGCGCTAGCGGTGACCTACAATGAGCAGTTCTTC
CDR3 protein: CASSQALAVTYNEQFF

D gene: TRBD2
J gene: TRBJ2-2
CDR3 length: 18
clone size: .
V gene: TRBV7-2
CDR3 DNA: TGTGCCAGCACCGACCGGCTAGCGGGGTTGACGAACACCGGGGAGCTGTTTTTT
CDR3 protein: CASTDRLAGLTNTGELFF